A selection of T cell receptor beta chains follows, all from one sample in a study of CD8 T cells in ankylosing spondylitis. Via MiXCR, TCRdb re-called the 5' RACE reads, giving one row per CDR3 protein. The sample carries just over 150,000 distinct CDR3 sequences, 15% to 20% recorded once. Sequencing was carried out using blood, either unsorted or a sorted T cell fraction (not recorded which). The receptors were sampled from a male donor with ankylosing spondylitis or in good health (not recorded which). Both conserved end residues are part of each CDR3. Each record gives: clone size, J gene, V gene, D gene, CDR3 protein, CDR3 DNA. A D gene is named only where the DNA matches it firmly. Where a row states a size, it is once, few, many or the class of an expanded clone; other rows omit it.

abundance: NA
j_gene: TRBJ2-7
v_gene: TRBV5-4
d_gene: TRBD2
CDR3aa: CASSLMAGAGEQYF
CDR3nt: TGTGCCAGCAGCTTGATGGCGGGAGCAGGCGAGCAGTACTTC

abundance: many
j_gene: TRBJ2-5
v_gene: TRBV20-1
d_gene: NA
CDR3aa: CSQQYRQETQYF
CDR3nt: TGCAGCCAACAATATCGGCAAGAGACCCAGTACTTC

abundance: many
j_gene: TRBJ2-7
v_gene: TRBV12-3/TRBV12-4
d_gene: NA
CDR3aa: CASSSRYEQYF
CDR3nt: TGTGCCAGCAGTTCCCGATACGAGCAGTACTTC

abundance: NA
j_gene: TRBJ2-1
v_gene: TRBV30
d_gene: NA
CDR3aa: CAWSALNEQFF
CDR3nt: TGTGCCTGGAGTGCCCTCAATGAGCAGTTCTTC

abundance: NA
j_gene: TRBJ1-5
v_gene: TRBV2
d_gene: TRBD1
CDR3aa: CASSAGGGNQPQHF
CDR3nt: TGTGCCAGCAGTGCAGGGGGCGGTAATCAGCCCCAGCATTTT

abundance: many
j_gene: TRBJ2-7
v_gene: TRBV20-1
d_gene: TRBD2
CDR3aa: CSAEMMAGDPEQYF
CDR3nt: TGCAGTGCAGAAATGATGGCGGGAGACCCCGAGCAGTACTTC

abundance: few
j_gene: TRBJ2-5
v_gene: TRBV5-1
d_gene: TRBD2
CDR3aa: CASSLGAAGAETQYF
CDR3nt: TGCGCCAGCAGCTTGGGAGCGGCGGGAGCAGAGACCCAGTACTTC

abundance: once
j_gene: TRBJ2-7
v_gene: TRBV5-6
d_gene: NA
CDR3aa: CASSPEGIYEQYF
CDR3nt: TGTGCCAGCAGCCCCGAGGGGATCTACGAGCAGTACTTC

abundance: NA
j_gene: TRBJ2-6
v_gene: TRBV28
d_gene: NA
CDR3aa: CASSLVPGTGANVLTF
CDR3nt: TGTGCCAGCAGTTTAGTTCCTGGGACTGGGGCCAACGTCCTGACTTTC

abundance: NA
j_gene: TRBJ2-5
v_gene: TRBV20-1
d_gene: NA
CDR3aa: CSARDQRQAGETQYF
CDR3nt: TGCAGTGCTAGAGATCAGAGACAGGCGGGGGAGACCCAGTACTTC

abundance: many
j_gene: TRBJ2-1
v_gene: TRBV5-1
d_gene: NA
CDR3aa: CASSLQDSMFNEQFF
CDR3nt: TGCGCCAGCAGCTTACAGGATTCGATGTTCAATGAGCAGTTCTTC

abundance: many
j_gene: TRBJ1-5
v_gene: TRBV5-1
d_gene: NA
CDR3aa: CASSLGTGSGQPQHF
CDR3nt: TGCGCCAGCAGCTTGGGCACAGGATCGGGGCAGCCCCAGCATTTT

abundance: few
j_gene: TRBJ1-2
v_gene: TRBV20-1
d_gene: NA
CDR3aa: CSASYRGDYGYTF
CDR3nt: TGCAGTGCTAGCTACCGGGGGGACTATGGCTACACCTTC

abundance: NA
j_gene: TRBJ2-7
v_gene: TRBV5-1
d_gene: NA
CDR3aa: CASSFWDRPYEQYF
CDR3nt: TGCGCCAGCAGCTTCTGGGACCGCCCCTACGAGCAGTACTTC

abundance: many
j_gene: TRBJ2-1
v_gene: TRBV5-1
d_gene: TRBD1
CDR3aa: CASSLADRGSYNEQFF
CDR3nt: TGCGCCAGCAGCTTGGCCGACAGGGGCTCCTACAATGAGCAGTTCTTC

abundance: NA
j_gene: TRBJ1-2
v_gene: TRBV10-2
d_gene: TRBD1
CDR3aa: CASSESSRQGSGYTF
CDR3nt: TGCGCCAGCAGTGAGTCCTCTAGACAGGGGAGCGGCTACACCTTC

abundance: many
j_gene: TRBJ2-2
v_gene: TRBV6-1
d_gene: NA
CDR3aa: CASRQGNTGELFF
CDR3nt: TGTGCCAGCAGACAGGGGAACACCGGGGAGCTGTTTTTT

abundance: many
j_gene: TRBJ1-2
v_gene: TRBV5-1
d_gene: NA
CDR3aa: CASSLAQEGGYTF
CDR3nt: TGCGCCAGCAGCTTGGCCCAGGAGGGCGGCTACACCTTC

abundance: many
j_gene: TRBJ1-4
v_gene: TRBV20-1
d_gene: NA
CDR3aa: CSARPTAYEKLFF
CDR3nt: TGCAGTGCTAGACCCACCGCTTATGAAAAACTGTTTTTT

abundance: NA
j_gene: TRBJ2-1
v_gene: TRBV27
d_gene: TRBD1
CDR3aa: CASSVRDRGREFF
CDR3nt: TGTGCCAGCAGTGTCCGGGACAGGGGGAGGGAGTTCTTC

abundance: few
j_gene: TRBJ2-2
v_gene: TRBV6-1
d_gene: TRBD2
CDR3aa: CASKAGGPTGELFF
CDR3nt: TGTGCCAGCAAGGCGGGAGGGCCCACCGGGGAGCTGTTTTTT

abundance: many
j_gene: TRBJ2-7
v_gene: TRBV29-1
d_gene: NA
CDR3aa: CSAAQGYYEQYF
CDR3nt: TGCAGCGCCGCGCAGGGCTACTACGAGCAGTACTTC

abundance: many
j_gene: TRBJ1-1
v_gene: TRBV12-3/TRBV12-4
d_gene: NA
CDR3aa: CASSPDDRKAFF
CDR3nt: TGTGCCAGCAGTCCGGATGACAGAAAAGCTTTCTTT

abundance: NA
j_gene: TRBJ1-6
v_gene: TRBV2
d_gene: NA
CDR3aa: CASSVRDTGINSPLHF
CDR3nt: TGTGCCAGCAGTGTGAGGGACACGGGGATTAATTCACCCCTCCACTTT

abundance: NA
j_gene: TRBJ2-7
v_gene: TRBV7-9
d_gene: TRBD1
CDR3aa: CASSPSTGFIYEQYF
CDR3nt: TGTGCCAGCAGCCCCTCGACAGGGTTTATCTACGAGCAGTACTTC

abundance: few
j_gene: TRBJ1-4
v_gene: TRBV29-1
d_gene: TRBD1
CDR3aa: CSVTGDEKLFF
CDR3nt: TGCAGCGTAACAGGGGATGAAAAACTGTTTTTT

abundance: NA
j_gene: TRBJ1-2
v_gene: TRBV7-2
d_gene: NA
CDR3aa: CASSLEGSSYGYTF
CDR3nt: TGTGCCAGCAGCTTAGAGGGCTCCTCCTATGGCTACACCTTC

abundance: NA
j_gene: TRBJ1-2
v_gene: TRBV19
d_gene: NA
CDR3aa: CASSITGEDGYTF
CDR3nt: TGTGCCAGTAGTATCACCGGGGAAGATGGCTACACCTTC

abundance: many
j_gene: TRBJ2-2
v_gene: TRBV7-3
d_gene: NA
CDR3aa: CASSLTLTGELFF
CDR3nt: TGTGCCAGCAGCTTAACACTAACCGGGGAGCTGTTTTTT

abundance: few
j_gene: TRBJ1-1
v_gene: TRBV30
d_gene: NA
CDR3aa: CACSWIEAFF
CDR3nt: TGTGCCTGTTCTTGGATTGAAGCTTTCTTT

abundance: NA
j_gene: TRBJ1-5
v_gene: TRBV19
d_gene: TRBD1
CDR3aa: CASSTRGNNQPQHF
CDR3nt: TGTGCCAGTAGTACCAGGGGGAATAATCAGCCCCAGCATTTT

abundance: few
j_gene: TRBJ1-2
v_gene: TRBV7-8
d_gene: NA
CDR3aa: CASSLGGVNYGYTF
CDR3nt: TGTGCCAGCAGCTTAGGGGGCGTTAACTATGGCTACACCTTC

abundance: many
j_gene: TRBJ2-5
v_gene: TRBV10-3
d_gene: TRBD2
CDR3aa: CAISQTSAETQYF
CDR3nt: TGTGCCATCAGTCAGACTAGCGCGGAGACCCAGTACTTC

abundance: NA
j_gene: TRBJ2-2
v_gene: TRBV18
d_gene: NA
CDR3aa: CASSPWTSNTGELFF
CDR3nt: TGTGCCAGCTCACCGTGGACTTCCAACACCGGGGAGCTGTTTTTT

abundance: many
j_gene: TRBJ2-7
v_gene: TRBV28
d_gene: NA
CDR3aa: CASTQGYEQYF
CDR3nt: TGTGCCAGCACACAGGGCTACGAGCAGTACTTC

abundance: many
j_gene: TRBJ2-3
v_gene: TRBV5-1
d_gene: TRBD1
CDR3aa: CASSWDRISDTQYF
CDR3nt: TGCGCCAGCAGCTGGGACAGGATCTCGGATACGCAGTATTTT

abundance: NA
j_gene: TRBJ2-7
v_gene: TRBV20-1
d_gene: TRBD1
CDR3aa: CSAEQTGLNHEQYF
CDR3nt: TGCAGTGCCGAACAGACAGGGCTCAACCACGAGCAGTACTTC

abundance: NA
j_gene: TRBJ1-1
v_gene: TRBV5-1
d_gene: TRBD1
CDR3aa: CASSLKTGDSAFF
CDR3nt: TGCGCCAGCAGCTTGAAGACAGGGGACTCAGCTTTCTTT

abundance: NA
j_gene: TRBJ2-7
v_gene: TRBV6-6
d_gene: NA
CDR3aa: CASTTGTPAGFPYEQYF
CDR3nt: TGTGCCAGCACCACCGGGACCCCCGCGGGCTTTCCCTACGAGCAGTACTTC

abundance: NA
j_gene: TRBJ2-4
v_gene: TRBV30
d_gene: NA
CDR3aa: CAWSERRGDIQYF
CDR3nt: TGTGCCTGGAGTGAGAGGCGCGGCGACATTCAGTACTTC

abundance: NA
j_gene: TRBJ1-6
v_gene: TRBV5-4
d_gene: TRBD1
CDR3aa: CASSLGGQVNNSPLHF
CDR3nt: TGTGCCAGCAGCTTGGGGGGACAGGTGAATAATTCACCCCTCCACTTT

abundance: many
j_gene: TRBJ2-1
v_gene: TRBV24-1
d_gene: NA
CDR3aa: CATGQGTGNEQFF
CDR3nt: TGTGCCACCGGGCAGGGCACAGGCAATGAGCAGTTCTTC

abundance: many
j_gene: TRBJ1-5
v_gene: TRBV28
d_gene: NA
CDR3aa: CASSSQLNQPQHF
CDR3nt: TGTGCCAGCAGTTCTCAGTTGAATCAGCCCCAGCATTTT